This T cell receptor (beta chain) is drawn from a study of cytomegalovirus exposure and HLA in healthy donors. Whole-study results and caveats: In terms of immune exposure information, only CMV serostatus was available. What a later analysis reportedly showed was that an Asian-associated ancestry cluster had fewer N-insertions than the approximately 670-donor mean.

About this clone: The antigen remains undetermined.

All the people who gave samples were healthy bone marrow donors. This CDR3 has 16 amino acids. CDR1 and CDR2 from the germline V gene are SGHTA and FQGNSA. V lost 5 bases to trimming and J lost 7 bases; unmatched junction nucleotides: 13. Primers included in the PCR were 60 Vbeta and 13 Jbeta primers. Sequencing was performed with immunoSEQ multiplex PCR; in TCRdb, only in-frame clones are kept and a portion is missing. The sample consists of roughly 160,000 clones, around four fifths of them appearing once. Sequenced sample: PBMCs. This clonotype was sampled from a woman in her forties or fifties in good health and CMV-seronegative. The V and J genes are TRBV7-2 and TRBJ1-5, with 8 bases that match TRBD1. The CDR3 DNA is TGTGCCAGCAGCCCCCGGGACAGGCTACTCTCCCAGCCCCAGCATTTT. This gives the protein CASSPRDRLLSQPQHF. The variable domain in full, with the rest retrieved from reference TRBV7-2 and TRBJ1-5, is GAGVSQSPSNKVTEKGKDVELRCDPISGHTALYWYRQSLGQGLEFLIYFQGNSAPDKSGLPSDRFSAERTGGSVSTLTIQRTQQEDSAVYLCASSPRDRLLSQPQHFGDGTRLSIL.